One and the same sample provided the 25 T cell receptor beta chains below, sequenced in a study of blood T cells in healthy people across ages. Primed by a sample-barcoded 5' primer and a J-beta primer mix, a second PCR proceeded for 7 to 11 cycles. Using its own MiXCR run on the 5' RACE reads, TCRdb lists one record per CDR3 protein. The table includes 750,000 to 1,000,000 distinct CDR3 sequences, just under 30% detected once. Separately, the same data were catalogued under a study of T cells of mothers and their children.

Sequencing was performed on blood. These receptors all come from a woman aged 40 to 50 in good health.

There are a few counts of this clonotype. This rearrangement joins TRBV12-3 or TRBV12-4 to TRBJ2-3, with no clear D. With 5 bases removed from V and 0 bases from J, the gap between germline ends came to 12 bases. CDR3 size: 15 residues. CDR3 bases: TGTGCCAGCAGTACAGACCCCTACAGCACAGATACGCAGTATTTT. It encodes CASSTDPYSTDTQYF.

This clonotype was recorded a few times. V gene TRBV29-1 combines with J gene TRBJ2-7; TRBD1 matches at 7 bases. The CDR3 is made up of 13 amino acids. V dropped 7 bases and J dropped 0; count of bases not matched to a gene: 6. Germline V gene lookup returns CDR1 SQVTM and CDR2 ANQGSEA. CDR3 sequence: CSAEDRLSYEQYF. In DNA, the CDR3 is TGCAGCGCCGAGGACAGGCTCTCCTACGAGCAGTACTTC.

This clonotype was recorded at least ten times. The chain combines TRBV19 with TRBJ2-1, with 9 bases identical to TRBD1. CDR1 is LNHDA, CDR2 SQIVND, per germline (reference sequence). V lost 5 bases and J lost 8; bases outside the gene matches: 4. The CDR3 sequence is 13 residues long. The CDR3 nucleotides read TGTGCCAGTAGTGACAGGGGGAGCGATGAGCAGTTCTTC. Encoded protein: CASSDRGSDEQFF.

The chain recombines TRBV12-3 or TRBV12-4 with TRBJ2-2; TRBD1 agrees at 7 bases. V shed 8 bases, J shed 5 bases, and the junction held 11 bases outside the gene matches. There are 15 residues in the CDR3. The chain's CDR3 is CASPKERGRTGELFF. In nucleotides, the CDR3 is TGTGCCAGCCCCAAAGAGAGGGGGCGGACCGGGGAGCTGTTTTTT.

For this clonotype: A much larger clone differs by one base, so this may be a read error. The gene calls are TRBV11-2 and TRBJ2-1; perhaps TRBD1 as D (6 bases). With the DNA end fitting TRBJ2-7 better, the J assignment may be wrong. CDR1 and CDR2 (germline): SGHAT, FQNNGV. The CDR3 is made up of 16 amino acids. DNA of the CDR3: TGTGCCAGCAGCTTAGGGACAGTCAGTCCCTACAATGAGCAGTACTTC. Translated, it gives CASSLGTVSPYNEQYF.

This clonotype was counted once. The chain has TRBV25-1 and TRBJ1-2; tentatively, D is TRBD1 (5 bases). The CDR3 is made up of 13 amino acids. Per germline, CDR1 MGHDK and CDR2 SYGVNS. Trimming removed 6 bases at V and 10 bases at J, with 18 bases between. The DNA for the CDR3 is TGTGCCAGCAGCGAGAGGACATACGATGACTACACCTTC. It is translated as CASSERTYDDYTF.

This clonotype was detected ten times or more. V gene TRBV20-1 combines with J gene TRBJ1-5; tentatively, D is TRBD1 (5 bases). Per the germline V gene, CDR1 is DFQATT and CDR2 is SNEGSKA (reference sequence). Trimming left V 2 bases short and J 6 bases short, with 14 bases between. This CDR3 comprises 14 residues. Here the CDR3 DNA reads TGCAGTGCTAGATCATGGGGGGACCTTCAGCCCCAGCATTTT. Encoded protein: CSARSWGDLQPQHF.

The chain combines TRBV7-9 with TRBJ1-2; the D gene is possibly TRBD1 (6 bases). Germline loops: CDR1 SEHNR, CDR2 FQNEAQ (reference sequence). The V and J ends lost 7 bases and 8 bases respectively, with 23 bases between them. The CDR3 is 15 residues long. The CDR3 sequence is CASNPGARVRRGYTF. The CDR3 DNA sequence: TGTGCCAGCAACCCGGGGGCCAGGGTGAGACGAGGCTACACCTTC. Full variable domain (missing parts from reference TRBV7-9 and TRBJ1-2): DTGVSQNPRHKITKRGQNVTFRCDPISEHNRLYWYRQTLGQGPEFLTYFQNEAQLEKSRLLSDRFSAERPKGSFSTLEIQRTEQGDSAMYLCASNPGARVRRGYTFGSGTRLTVV.

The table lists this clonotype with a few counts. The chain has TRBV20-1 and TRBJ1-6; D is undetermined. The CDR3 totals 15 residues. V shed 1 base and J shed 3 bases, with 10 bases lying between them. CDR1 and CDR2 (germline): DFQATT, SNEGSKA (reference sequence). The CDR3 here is CSARVGSRYNSPLHF. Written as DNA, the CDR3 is TGCAGTGCTAGAGTAGGGTCCCGCTATAATTCACCCCTCCACTTT.

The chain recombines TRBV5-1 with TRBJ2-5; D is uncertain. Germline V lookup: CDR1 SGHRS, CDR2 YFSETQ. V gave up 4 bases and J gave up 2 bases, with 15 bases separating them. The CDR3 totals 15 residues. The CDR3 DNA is TGCGCCAGCAGCCAGGTGACATTCACACAAGAGACCCAGTACTTC. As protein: CASSQVTFTQETQYF.

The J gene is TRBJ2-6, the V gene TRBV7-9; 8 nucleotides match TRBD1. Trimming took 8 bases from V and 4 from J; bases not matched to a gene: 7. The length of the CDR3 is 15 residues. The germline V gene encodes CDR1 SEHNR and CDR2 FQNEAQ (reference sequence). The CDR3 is CASPQGAKGANVLTF. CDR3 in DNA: TGTGCCAGCCCCCAGGGGGCGAAAGGGGCCAACGTCCTGACTTTC.

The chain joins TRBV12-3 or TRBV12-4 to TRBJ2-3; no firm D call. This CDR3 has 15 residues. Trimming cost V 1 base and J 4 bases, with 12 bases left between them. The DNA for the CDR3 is TGTGCCAGCAGTTTAGGACCACAGATCGCAGATACGCAGTATTTT. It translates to CASSLGPQIADTQYF.

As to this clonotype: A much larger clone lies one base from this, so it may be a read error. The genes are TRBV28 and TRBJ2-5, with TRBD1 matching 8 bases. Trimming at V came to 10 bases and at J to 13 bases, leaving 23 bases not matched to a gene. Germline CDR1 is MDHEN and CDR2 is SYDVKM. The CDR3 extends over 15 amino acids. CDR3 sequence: CATAPSGQGANERYF. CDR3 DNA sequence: TGTGCCACCGCTCCATCCGGGCAGGGGGCCAACGAGCGGTACTTC.

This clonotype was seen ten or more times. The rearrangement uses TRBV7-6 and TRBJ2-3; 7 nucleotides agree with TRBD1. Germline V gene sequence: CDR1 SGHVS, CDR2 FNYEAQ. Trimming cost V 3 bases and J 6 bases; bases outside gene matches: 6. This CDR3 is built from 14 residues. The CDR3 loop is CASSFEGAMDTQYF. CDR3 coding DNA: TGTGCCAGCAGCTTTGAGGGGGCAATGGATACGCAGTATTTT.

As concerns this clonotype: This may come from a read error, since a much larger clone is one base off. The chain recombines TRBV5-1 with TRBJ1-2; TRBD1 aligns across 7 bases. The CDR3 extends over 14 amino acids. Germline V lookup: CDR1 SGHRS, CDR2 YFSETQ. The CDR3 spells CAGSLTGDPYGYTF. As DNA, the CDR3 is TGCGCCGGCAGCTTAACAGGGGACCCCTATGGCTACACCTTC.

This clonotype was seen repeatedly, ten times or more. CDR3 amino acids: CASSEWTDYEQYF. For the CDR3, the DNA is TGTGCCAGCAGTGAATGGACGGACTACGAGCAGTACTTC. The chain links TRBV25-1 to TRBJ2-7, with D unresolved. Trimming left V 1 base short and J 3 bases short, with 7 bases between. CDR3 length: 13 amino acids. Per germline, CDR1 MGHDK and CDR2 SYGVNS.

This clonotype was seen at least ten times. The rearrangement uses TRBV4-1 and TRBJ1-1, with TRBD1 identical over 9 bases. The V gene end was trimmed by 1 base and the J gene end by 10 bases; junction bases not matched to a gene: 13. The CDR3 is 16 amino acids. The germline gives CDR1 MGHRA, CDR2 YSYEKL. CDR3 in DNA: TGCGCCAGCAGCCAAGCCGGGACAGGGTCTTTTCGTGGAGCTTTCTTT. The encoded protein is CASSQAGTGSFRGAFF.

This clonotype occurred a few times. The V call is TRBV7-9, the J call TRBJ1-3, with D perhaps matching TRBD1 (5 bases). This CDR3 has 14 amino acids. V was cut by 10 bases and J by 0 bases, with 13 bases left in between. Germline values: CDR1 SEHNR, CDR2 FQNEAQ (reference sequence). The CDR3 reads CAIQGEYSGNTIYF. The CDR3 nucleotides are TGTGCCATCCAGGGCGAGTACTCTGGAAACACCATATATTTT.

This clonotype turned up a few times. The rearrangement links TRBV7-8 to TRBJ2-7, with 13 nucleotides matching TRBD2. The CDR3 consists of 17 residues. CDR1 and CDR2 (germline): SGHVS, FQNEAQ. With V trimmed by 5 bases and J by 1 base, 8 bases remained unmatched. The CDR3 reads CASSLSGGLAGSYEQYF. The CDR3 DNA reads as TGTGCCAGCAGCCTGAGCGGGGGACTAGCGGGGTCCTACGAGCAGTACTTC. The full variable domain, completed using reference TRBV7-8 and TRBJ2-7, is GAGVSQSPRYKVAKRGQDVALRCDPISGHVSLFWYQQALGQGPEFLTYFQNEAQLDKSGLPSDRFFAERPEGSVSTLKIQRTQQEDSAVYLCASSLSGGLAGSYEQYFGPGTRLTVT.

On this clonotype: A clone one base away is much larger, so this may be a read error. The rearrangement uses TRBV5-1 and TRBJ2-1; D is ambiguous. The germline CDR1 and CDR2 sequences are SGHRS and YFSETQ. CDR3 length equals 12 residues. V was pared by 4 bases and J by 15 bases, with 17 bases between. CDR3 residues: CASSLPGAFLFF. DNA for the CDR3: TGCGCCAGCAGCCTCCCGGGTGCTTTTCTGTTCTTC.

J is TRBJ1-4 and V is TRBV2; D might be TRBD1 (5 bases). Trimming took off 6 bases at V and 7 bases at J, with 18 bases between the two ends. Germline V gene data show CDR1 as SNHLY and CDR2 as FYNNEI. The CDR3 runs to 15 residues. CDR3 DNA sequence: TGTGCCAGCAGACCCGGGACCCACCGGGGTGAAAAACTGTTTTTT. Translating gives CASRPGTHRGEKLFF.

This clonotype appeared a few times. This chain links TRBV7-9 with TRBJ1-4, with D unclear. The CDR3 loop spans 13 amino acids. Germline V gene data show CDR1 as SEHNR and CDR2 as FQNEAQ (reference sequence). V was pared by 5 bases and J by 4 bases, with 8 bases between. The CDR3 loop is CASSPRRNEKLFF. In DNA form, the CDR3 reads TGTGCCAGCAGCCCCCGGCGTAATGAAAAACTGTTTTTT.

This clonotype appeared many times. CDR3 in DNA: TGTGCCAGTAGTATAGTTGCGGGACCCTACAATGAGCAGTTCTTC. This sequence encodes CASSIVAGPYNEQFF. The chain is built from TRBV19 and TRBJ2-1; possibly TRBD2 for D (6 bases). Germline lookup yields CDR1 LNHDA and CDR2 SQIVND (reference sequence). This CDR3 has 15 residues. The V gene lost 1 base and the J gene lost 2 bases, with 9 bases spanning the gap.

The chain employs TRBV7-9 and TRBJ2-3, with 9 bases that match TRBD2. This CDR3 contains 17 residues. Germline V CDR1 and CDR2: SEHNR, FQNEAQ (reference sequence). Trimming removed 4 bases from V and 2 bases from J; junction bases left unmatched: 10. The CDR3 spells CASSYTRLADFTDTQYF. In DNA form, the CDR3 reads TGTGCCAGCAGCTATACCAGACTAGCGGATTTCACAGATACGCAGTATTTT.

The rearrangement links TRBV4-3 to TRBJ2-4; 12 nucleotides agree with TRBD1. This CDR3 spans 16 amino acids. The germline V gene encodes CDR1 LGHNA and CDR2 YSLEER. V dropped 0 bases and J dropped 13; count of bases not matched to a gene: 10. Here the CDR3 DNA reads TGCGCCAGCAGCCAAGATGTTGGGACAGGGGGCTTGGAGCAGTACTTC. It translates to CASSQDVGTGGLEQYF.